The 4 T cell receptor beta chains listed next were all sequenced from one sample in a study of response to subunit inactivated influenza vaccine. TCRdb analysed the RT-PCR reads with MiXCR anew, one entry per CDR3 protein. The sample shows about 780,000 distinct CDR3 sequences, 15% to 20% of them seen only once. Sequenced material: PBMCs from blood, taken about 5 days after vaccination. The receptors shown here come from a man over 45 who received an inactivated influenza vaccine.

V usage is TRBV2 and J usage is TRBJ2-1, with D perhaps TRBD1 (6 bases). The germline V gene has CDR1 SNHLY and CDR2 FYNNEI. The CDR3 totals 14 residues. Trimming stripped 3 bases from V and 15 bases from J, with 21 bases between. The CDR3 region is CASSDPSDRKLPFF. In DNA form, the CDR3 reads TGTGCCAGCAGTGACCCCTCGGACAGAAAACTACCGTTCTTC. Using reference TRBV2 and TRBJ2-1 for the parts outside the CDR3, the full variable domain is EPEVTQTPSHQVTQMGQEVILRCVPISNHLYFYWYRQILGQKVEFLVSFYNNEISEKSEIFDDQFSVERPDGSNFTLKIRSTKLEDSAMYFCASSDPSDRKLPFFGPGTRLTVL.

This clonotype was detected a few times. The DNA of the CDR3 is TGTGCCAGCAGCCAAGAGCGGGGGGGCCCAGATACGCAGTATTTT. Amino acid sequence: CASSQERGGPDTQYF. The rearrangement joins TRBV4-2 to TRBJ2-3, with 9 bases lining up with TRBD2. The CDR3 spans 15 residues. With 0 bases clipped from V and 4 bases from J, the junction kept 2 bases outside the gene matches. From germline, CDR1 is LGHNA and CDR2 YNFKEQ.

Many counts were recorded for this clonotype. The chain couples TRBV20-1 to TRBJ2-1; D may be TRBD1 (6 bases). V gave up 6 bases and J gave up 5 bases, with 8 bases separating them. CDR1 is DFQATT, CDR2 SNEGSKA, per germline (reference sequence). This CDR3 is built from 11 residues. The DNA of the CDR3 is TGCAGTGCCAGGACAGACAATGAGCAGTTCTTC. Translated: CSARTDNEQFF.

A few counts support this clonotype. The chain combines TRBV7-8 with TRBJ2-5, with TRBD2 as a possible D gene (5 bases). Trimming took 5 bases from V and 3 from J, leaving 19 bases between them. Germline CDR1 is SGHVS and CDR2 is FQNEAQ. CDR3 length equals 16 residues. CDR3 amino acids: CASSHPGGRGKETQYF. The CDR3 DNA reads as TGTGCCAGCAGCCACCCCGGAGGACGGGGAAAAGAGACCCAGTACTTC.